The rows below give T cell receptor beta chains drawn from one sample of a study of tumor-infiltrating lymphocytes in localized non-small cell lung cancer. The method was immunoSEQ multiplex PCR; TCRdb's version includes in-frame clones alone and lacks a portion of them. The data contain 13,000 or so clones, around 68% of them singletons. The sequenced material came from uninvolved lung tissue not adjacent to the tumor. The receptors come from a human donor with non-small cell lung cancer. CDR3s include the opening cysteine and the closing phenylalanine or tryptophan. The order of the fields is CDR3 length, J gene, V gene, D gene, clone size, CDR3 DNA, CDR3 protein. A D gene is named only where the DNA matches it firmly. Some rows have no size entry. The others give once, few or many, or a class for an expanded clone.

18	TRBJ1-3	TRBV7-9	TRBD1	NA	TGTGCCAGCAGACCACGACAGGGGCTAAATTTCTCTGGAAACACCATATATTTT	CASRPRQGLNFSGNTIYF
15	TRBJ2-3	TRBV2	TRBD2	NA	TGTGCCAGCAGCCCCCCTAGCGGGCCCACAGATACGCAGTATTTT	CASSPPSGPTDTQYF
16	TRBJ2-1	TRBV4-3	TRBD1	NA	TGCGCCAGCAGCCACCTCCGGGACAGGGCGTCGCATGAGCAGTTCTTC	CASSHLRDRASHEQFF
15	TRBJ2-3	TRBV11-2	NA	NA	TGTGCCAGCAGCTCCCCGCACCTTGGCACAGATACGCAGTATTTT	CASSSPHLGTDTQYF
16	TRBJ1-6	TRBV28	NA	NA	TGTGCCAGCAGTCACCTCATCACCAATTATAATTCACCCCTCCACTTT	CASSHLITNYNSPLHF
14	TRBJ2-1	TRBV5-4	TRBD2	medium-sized	TGTGCCAGCAGCTTGGAAGGTAGCGGGGTTAAGCAGTTCTTC	CASSLEGSGVKQFF
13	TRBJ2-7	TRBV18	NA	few	TGTGCCAGCTCCATAGCGGCTGACTACGAGCAGTACTTC	CASSIAADYEQYF
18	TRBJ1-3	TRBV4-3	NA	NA	TGCGCCAGCAGCCAAGAGACGGACAGCTCAGACTCTGGAAACACCATATATTTT	CASSQETDSSDSGNTIYF
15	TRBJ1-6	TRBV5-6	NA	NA	TGTGCCAGCAGCTTGCTCGGTGGATATAATTCACCCCTCCACTTT	CASSLLGGYNSPLHF
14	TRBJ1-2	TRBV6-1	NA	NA	TGTGCCAGCAGCGAAGACGGGGGCAACTATGGCTACACCTTC	CASSEDGGNYGYTF
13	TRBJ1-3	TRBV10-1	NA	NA	TGCGCCAGCAGTGGCCGCTCTGGAAACACCATATATTTT	CASSGRSGNTIYF
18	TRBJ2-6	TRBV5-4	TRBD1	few	TGTGCCAGCAGCTCGATGACAGGGGGCTCCTCTGGGGCCAACGTCCTGACTTTC	CASSSMTGGSSGANVLTF
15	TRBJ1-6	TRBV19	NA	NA	TGTGCCAGTAGTCCCCCGGGATCTGGGGATTCACCCCTCCACTTT	CASSPPGSGDSPLHF
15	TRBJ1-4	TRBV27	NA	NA	TGTGCCAGCAGTTTATCGATGGGGACGGAGGAAAAACTGTTTTTT	CASSLSMGTEEKLFF
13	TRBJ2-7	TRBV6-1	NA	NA	TGTGCCAGCAGAGGGATCGGAGGCAACGAGCAGTACTTC	CASRGIGGNEQYF
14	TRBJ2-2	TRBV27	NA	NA	TGTGCCAGCAGTTTATTTTGGGACACCGGGGAGCTGTTTTTT	CASSLFWDTGELFF
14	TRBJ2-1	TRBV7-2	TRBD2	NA	TGTGCCAGCAGCCTAGCGGTCCGGAACAATGAGCAGTTCTTC	CASSLAVRNNEQFF
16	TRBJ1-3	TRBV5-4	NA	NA	TGTGCCAGCAGCCCCGAGGGAGGGACGACCGGAAACACCATATATTTT	CASSPEGGTTGNTIYF
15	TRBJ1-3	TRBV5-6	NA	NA	TGTGCCAGCAGCTTGGGAGGGGCTTCTGGAAACACCATATATTTT	CASSLGGASGNTIYF
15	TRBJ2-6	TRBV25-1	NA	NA	TGTGCCAGCAGTGAGTCAGGGTCTGGGGCCAACGTCCTGACTTTC	CASSESGSGANVLTF
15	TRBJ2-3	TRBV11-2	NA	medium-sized	TGTGCCAGCAGCTTAGCCTGGGGTAGCACAGATACGCAGTATTTT	CASSLAWGSTDTQYF
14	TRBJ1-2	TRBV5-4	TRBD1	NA	TGTGCCAGCAGCTTAGAACAGGGGGCCGGGGGCTACACCTTC	CASSLEQGAGGYTF
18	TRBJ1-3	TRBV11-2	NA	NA	TGTGCCAGCAGGCCTATGGGCTCAGAGAAATACTCTGGAAACACCATATATTTT	CASRPMGSEKYSGNTIYF
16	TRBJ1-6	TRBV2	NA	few	TGTGCCAGCATCCTCTCCGGGGGGGCAGGTAATTCACCCCTCCACTTT	CASILSGGAGNSPLHF
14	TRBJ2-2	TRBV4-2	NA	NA	TGTGCCAGCAGCCACTCGGTCCCCACCGGGGAGCTGTTTTTT	CASSHSVPTGELFF
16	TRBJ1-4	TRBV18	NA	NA	TGTGCCAGCTCCCTGAAAGGGGCCGCAACTAATGAAAAACTGTTTTTT	CASSLKGAATNEKLFF
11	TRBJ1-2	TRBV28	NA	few	TGTGCCAGCAGTTTGTTCGACGACTACACCTTC	CASSLFDDYTF
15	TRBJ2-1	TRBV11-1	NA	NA	TGTGCCAGCAGCTTAGGAAGACAGGTCTACAATGAGCAGTTCTTC	CASSLGRQVYNEQFF
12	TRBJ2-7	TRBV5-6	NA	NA	TGTGCCAGCAGCTCCACGGCTTACGAGCAGTACTTC	CASSSTAYEQYF
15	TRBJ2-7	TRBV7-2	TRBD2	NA	TGTGCCAGCAGCTCCCCCAGCGGGAGGTACTACGAGCAGTACTTC	CASSSPSGRYYEQYF
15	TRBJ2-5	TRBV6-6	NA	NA	TGTGCCAGCAGCGGGAACCAGGGCTCCCAAGAGACCCAGTACTTC	CASSGNQGSQETQYF
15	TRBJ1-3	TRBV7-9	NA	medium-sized	TGTGCCAGCAGCTTATCGTACGTCTCTGGAAACACCATATATTTT	CASSLSYVSGNTIYF
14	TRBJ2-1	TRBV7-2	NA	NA	TGTGCCAGCAGCTTAATTAACGGCGGGCAGGAGCAGTTCTTC	CASSLINGGQEQFF
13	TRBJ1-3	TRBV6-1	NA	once	TGTGCCAGCAAGACGGCCTCTGGAAACACCATATATTTT	CASKTASGNTIYF
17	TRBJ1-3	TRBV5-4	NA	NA	TGTGCCAGCAGCGTAACCGGGACCGCCATGAGGGGAAACACCATATATTTT	CASSVTGTAMRGNTIYF
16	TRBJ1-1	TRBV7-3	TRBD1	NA	TGTGCCAGCAGCTTAGCTCGCGCAGGGGGCAACACTGAAGCTTTCTTT	CASSLARAGGNTEAFF
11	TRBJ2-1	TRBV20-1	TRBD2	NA	TGCAGTGCTCCCAAGCGGGAAGAGCAGTTCTTC	CSAPKREEQFF
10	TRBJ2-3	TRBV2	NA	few	TGTGCCAGCAGTGAAAGTACGCAGTATTTT	CASSESTQYF
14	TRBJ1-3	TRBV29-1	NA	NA	TGCAGCGTTGAGGGAGGGCAGACTGGAAACACCATATATTTT	CSVEGGQTGNTIYF
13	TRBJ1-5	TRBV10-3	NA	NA	TGTGCCATCAGTGGAGGTAGGGATCAGCCCCAGCATTTT	CAISGGRDQPQHF
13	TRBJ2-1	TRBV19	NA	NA	TGTGCCAGTATCAGTAACGAGGACAATGAGCAGTTCTTC	CASISNEDNEQFF
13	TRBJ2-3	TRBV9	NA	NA	TGTGCCAGCAGCGTAGATGAAGGACATACGCAGTATTTT	CASSVDEGHTQYF